These 11 T cell receptor beta chains originate from one sample sequenced in a study of blood T cell repertoires in COVID-19 (TCRdb year 2020). Library preparation was by the immunoSEQ multiplex PCR assay. TCRdb carries this immuneACCESS record with in-frame sequences only. Its versions omit some clonotypes, under half of them owing to an unresolved V gene in the studies checked, with the rest unexplained. This sample comprises 470,000 or so clones, approximately 83% of them detected only once. The top ten hold roughly 3.2% of the sample. The sample comprised peripheral blood. Source of these receptors: a human donor in a cohort sampled during active COVID-19.

CDR3 sequence reads: CASSFAINYGYTF. The CDR3 DNA sequence: TGTGCCAGCAGTTTCGCGATAAACTATGGCTACACCTTC. This chain links TRBV28 with TRBJ1-2, with D unclear. Germline V lookup: CDR1 MDHEN, CDR2 SYDVKM. The length of the CDR3 is 13 residues. The germline V and J ends were trimmed by 3 bases and 2 bases, with 7 bases remaining between them.

The chain carries TRBV6-5 and TRBJ2-2; the match to TRBD2 covers 10 bases. The CDR3 consists of 15 residues. Germline CDR1 MNHEY, CDR2 SVGAGI. The J segment lost 3 bases and the V segment lost 5 bases, leaving 3 bases of the junction unmatched. CDR3 coding DNA: TGTGCCAGCAGTCTAGCGGGAGAGGACACCGGGGAGCTGTTTTTT. Translating it yields CASSLAGEDTGELFF.

Concerning this clone itself: Other DNA sequences within the sample encode an identical CDR3. The chain is built from TRBV4-1 and TRBJ2-7, with 13 nucleotides matching TRBD2. Germline V CDR1 and CDR2: MGHRA, YSYEKL. The CDR3 covers 14 residues. V was clipped by 4 bases and J by 4 bases; unmatched bases: 1. CDR3 nucleotide sequence: TGCGCCAGCAGCCGGACTAGCGGGAGTTACGAGCAGTACTTC. Its protein product is CASSRTSGSYEQYF.

The J gene is TRBJ1-2, the V gene TRBV7-9; perhaps TRBD1 as D (6 bases). V lost 1 base to trimming and J lost 0 bases, with 9 bases between them. Germline CDR1 reads SEHNR; CDR2 reads FQNEAQ (reference sequence). CDR3 length equals 15 residues. CDR3 amino acids: CASSLGAGANYGYTF. CDR3 DNA: TGTGCCAGCAGCTTAGGGGCAGGGGCTAACTATGGCTACACCTTC.

The chain carries TRBV7-3 and TRBJ2-2, with 9 bases aligning to TRBD1. The CDR3 contains 15 residues. Trimming took 4 bases from V and 5 from J; bases not matched to a gene: 5. Germline CDR1 reads SGHTA; CDR2 reads FQGTGA. As DNA, the CDR3 is TGTGCCAGCAGCTCCTCGACAGGGGGAACCGGGGAGCTGTTTTTT. Translating gives CASSSSTGGTGELFF.

The rearrangement joins TRBV7-2 to TRBJ2-1, with 7 bases lining up with TRBD1. Germline V gene sequence: CDR1 SGHTA, CDR2 FQGNSA. Germline trimming cut 3 bases from V and 2 bases from J; bases unmatched to any gene: 16. CDR3 length: 19 residues. In DNA, the CDR3 is TGTGCCAGCAGCTTCTTCGGACAGGTGTCAACTTCCACCTACAATGAGCAGTTCTTC. The encoded protein is CASSFFGQVSTSTYNEQFF.

The chain joins TRBV9 to TRBJ2-7, with a possible D match to TRBD1 (6 bases). Between the trimmed V and J ends, which lost 3 bases and 2 bases, there was a span of 9 bases. The CDR3 is made up of 13 amino acids. Germline V gene data show CDR1 as SGDLS and CDR2 as YYNGEE. CDR3 DNA: TGTGCCAGCAGCGAGGGGGAGACCTACGAGCAGTACTTC. It codes for CASSEGETYEQYF.

Only one count was recorded for this clone. This chain uses TRBV27 with TRBJ1-1, with D possibly matching TRBD1 (5 bases). CDR3 size: 16 residues. Germline V lookup: CDR1 MNHEY, CDR2 SMNVEV (reference sequence). The ends were cut back, 2 bases at V and 1 base at J, with 14 bases in the middle. The CDR3 nucleotides are TGTGCCAGCAGTTTAGGGGGGGACCCCAGGAACACTGAAGCTTTCTTT. As protein: CASSLGGDPRNTEAFF.

The chain recombines TRBV6-5 with TRBJ1-2; D possibly corresponds to TRBD1 (5 bases). The CDR3 is 12 residues long. The ends were cut back, 7 bases at V and 8 bases at J, with 14 bases in the middle. Germline CDR1 MNHEY, CDR2 SVGAGI. DNA for the CDR3: TGTGCCAGCACGCAGCTCGGGGGGGGCTACACCTTC. It translates to CASTQLGGGYTF.

V is TRBV7-3 and J is TRBJ2-1; 12 bases line up with TRBD2. After removal of 1 base from V and 7 bases from J, the junction contained 14 bases not matched to a gene. There are 19 residues in the CDR3. The germline V gene has CDR1 SGHTA and CDR2 FQGTGA. CDR3 in DNA: TGTGCCAGCAGCTTAAGTCCTGGGGCTAGCGGGAGGGTGTTAAATGAGCAGTTCTTC. This encodes CASSLSPGASGRVLNEQFF.

The chain recombines TRBV7-3 with TRBJ1-2; D unresolved. Trimming shortened V by 0 bases and J by 4 bases, and 12 bases separated the two germline ends. Germline-derived CDR1 and CDR2 are SGHTA and FQGTGA. The CDR3 spans 15 residues. CDR3 bases: TGTGCCAGCAGCTTAACGGACGGGATTGGCTATGGCTACACCTTC. It yields the protein CASSLTDGIGYGYTF.